This T cell receptor beta chain was recovered during a study of blood T cell repertoires in COVID-19. Study as a whole: Sources were T cells, B-cell-depleted T cells, or PBMCs; the material itself was cDNA or gDNA.

Residents of 24 US areas, aged roughly 18 to 89 years, made up the participants. Measured with immunoSEQ multiplex PCR; TCRdb has only the in-frame clones, and not every one. The top ten hold about 9.5% of the sample, which has about 310,000 clones, around 91% seen once. Looked up from germline, CDR1 is SEHNR and CDR2 is FQNEAQ (reference sequence). The length of the CDR3 is 15 residues. The V segment lost 4 bases and the J segment 4 bases; nucleotides outside the gene matches: 6. V gene TRBV7-9 combines with J gene TRBJ1-4; 7 bases line up with TRBD1. This sequence was found in a woman between 35 and 50 years old who had recovered from COVID-19. The sequenced material came from PBMCs or T cells enriched from blood (not recorded which). The CDR3 sequence: CASSSPGQSNEKLFF. The DNA for the CDR3 is TGTGCCAGCAGCTCCCCGGGACAGAGTAATGAAAAACTGTTTTTT.